Listed below are T cell receptor beta chains from one sample, sequenced in a study of CD8 T cells in ankylosing spondylitis. TCRdb called the 5' RACE reads again in MiXCR, with one record for every CDR3 protein. The sample consists of about 540,000 distinct CDR3 sequences, 10% to 15% of them appearing once. Sample: blood, either unsorted or a sorted T cell fraction (not recorded which). These receptors came from a male donor with ankylosing spondylitis. Each CDR3 is given with its conserved first and last residue. D genes are given only for firm matches. Size tells how often a clone was seen (once, few, many) or the class of an expanded clone, and some rows leave it out.

>TRBJ2-4|TRBV29-1|NA|12|few
CSVGRTGNIQYF
TGCAGCGTGGGAAGAACAGGAAACATTCAGTACTTC
>TRBJ1-2|TRBV29-1|NA|15|many
CSVDEGPMTNYGYTF
TGCAGCGTTGACGAGGGGCCTATGACTAACTATGGCTACACCTTC
>TRBJ1-5|TRBV5-1|NA|14|few
CASSLREGGQPQHF
TGCGCCAGCAGCCTGAGGGAGGGAGGGCAGCCCCAGCATTTT
>TRBJ1-2|TRBV13|NA|14|NA
CASSKGREVEGYTF
TGTGCCAGCAGCAAGGGACGGGAAGTAGAGGGCTACACCTTC
>TRBJ2-1|TRBV5-1|NA|16|many
CASSGGGRRGYNEQFF
TGCGCCAGCAGCGGCGGTGGGCGGCGTGGCTACAATGAGCAGTTCTTC
>TRBJ2-1|TRBV4-2|NA|16|NA
CASSHEVGTNDNEQFF
TGTGCCAGCAGCCATGAAGTAGGGACCAACGACAATGAGCAGTTCTTC
>TRBJ2-3|TRBV7-2|TRBD2|15|few
CASSLVGGMADTQYF
TGTGCCAGCAGCTTAGTGGGAGGGATGGCAGATACGCAGTATTTT
>TRBJ2-3|TRBV6-1|TRBD2|16|NA
CASSEGLAEYTDTQYF
TGTGCCAGCAGTGAAGGACTAGCGGAATACACAGATACGCAGTATTTT
>TRBJ2-6|TRBV7-9|NA|16|NA
CASSSTLRSGANVLTF
TGTGCCAGCAGCTCTACCTTAAGGTCTGGGGCCAACGTCCTGACTTTC
>TRBJ2-3|TRBV20-1|NA|14|few
CSALDERRTDTQYF
TGCAGTGCTCTTGATGAGCGGCGCACAGATACGCAGTATTTT
>TRBJ2-2|TRBV2|TRBD2|12|few
CASTGGTGELFF
TGTGCCAGCACGGGGGGAACCGGGGAGCTGTTTTTT
>TRBJ2-7|TRBV9|NA|14|once
CASSTTGDPYEQYF
TGTGCCAGCAGCACGACGGGGGACCCCTACGAGCAGTACTTC
>TRBJ2-3|TRBV11-2|TRBD2|14|NA
CASSDGTTLDTQYF
TGTGCCAGCAGCGATGGGACTACGCTGGATACGCAGTATTTT
>TRBJ2-3|TRBV7-8|TRBD2|15|NA
CASSLVLAGEDTQYF
TGTGCCAGCAGCTTAGTACTAGCGGGAGAAGATACGCAGTATTTT
>TRBJ2-3|TRBV5-1|TRBD2|15|few
CASSLGTSGLRTQYF
TGCGCCAGCAGCTTAGGGACTAGCGGCCTGAGGACGCAGTATTTT
>TRBJ2-7|TRBV29-1|NA|12|few
CSMYGSFGEQYF
TGCTCAATGTATGGGAGCTTTGGGGAGCAGTACTTC
>TRBJ1-5|TRBV5-1|NA|16|many
CASSLSSPGEGQPQHF
TGCGCCAGCAGCTTATCCTCTCCAGGGGAGGGTCAGCCCCAGCATTTT
>TRBJ2-1|TRBV11-2|NA|14|few
CASSLDLTGSEQFF
TGTGCCAGCAGCTTAGATCTAACAGGAAGTGAGCAGTTCTTC
>TRBJ2-7|TRBV12-3/TRBV12-4|NA|14|NA
CASSFTSSTDEQYF
TGTGCCAGCAGTTTCACAAGTAGTACGGACGAGCAGTACTTC
>TRBJ1-2|TRBV20-1|NA|13|NA
CSAREHPGYGYTF
TGCAGTGCTAGAGAGCACCCGGGCTATGGCTACACCTTC
>TRBJ2-3|TRBV5-5|NA|17|NA
CASSLVSRPTPTDTQYF
TGTGCCAGCAGCTTGGTCAGTAGACCAACCCCCACAGATACGCAGTATTTT
>TRBJ2-1|TRBV20-1|TRBD1|14|many
CSAQTGQGYNEQFF
TGCAGTGCCCAGACGGGACAGGGTTACAATGAGCAGTTCTTC
>TRBJ1-2|TRBV7-9|TRBD1|14|NA
CASSPQGNSYGYTF
TGTGCCAGCAGCCCACAGGGGAATAGCTATGGCTACACCTTC
>TRBJ2-3|TRBV11-3|NA|13|once
CASSAALQYTQYF
TGTGCCAGCAGCGCTGCCCTGCAATATACGCAGTATTTT
>TRBJ2-1|TRBV20-1|NA|13|NA
CSASLDGRNEQFF
TGCAGTGCTAGTCTGGACGGGAGAAATGAGCAGTTCTTC
>TRBJ2-2|TRBV29-1|TRBD1|15|many
CSVTRRDRNTGELFF
TGCAGCGTTACGAGAAGGGACAGGAACACCGGGGAGCTGTTTTTT
>TRBJ1-1|TRBV5-1|TRBD1|16|few
CASRAGGIGGNTEAFF
TGCGCCAGCAGGGCAGGGGGCATTGGTGGGAACACTGAAGCTTTCTTT
>TRBJ2-7|TRBV7-9|TRBD2|15|NA
CASSLVERDPYEQYF
TGTGCCAGCAGCTTAGTGGAGCGGGATCCCTACGAGCAGTACTTC
>TRBJ1-5|TRBV19|NA|12|few
CASSRASRPQHF
TGTGCCAGTTCTCGGGCGTCACGGCCCCAGCATTTT
>TRBJ2-1|TRBV12-3/TRBV12-4|NA|13|few
CASTLGHRDEQFF
TGTGCCAGCACCCTGGGGCACCGGGATGAGCAGTTCTTC
>TRBJ2-5|TRBV7-9|NA|17|NA
CASSLTYRVAIQETQYF
TGTGCCAGCAGCTTAACTTACAGGGTAGCCATTCAAGAGACCCAGTACTTC
>TRBJ2-1|TRBV5-1|TRBD1|14|few
CASKGTGGYNEQFF
TGCGCCAGCAAAGGGACAGGGGGATACAATGAGCAGTTCTTC
>TRBJ1-5|TRBV14|NA|15|few
CASSSSTGNNQPQHF
TGTGCCAGTTCCAGCTCAACAGGGAACAATCAGCCCCAGCATTTT
>TRBJ2-6|TRBV20-1|NA|15|many
CSARPDFSGANVLTF
TGCAGTGCTAGACCTGACTTCTCTGGGGCCAACGTCCTGACTTTC
>TRBJ2-7|TRBV12-3/TRBV12-4|TRBD2|16|few
CASSLGTGLASYEQYF
TGTGCCAGCAGTTTAGGGACGGGACTAGCCTCCTACGAGCAGTACTTC
>TRBJ1-2|TRBV20-1|NA|17|many
CSARALRGTKLGYGYTF
TGCAGTGCTAGAGCCCTAAGGGGGACAAAATTAGGGTATGGCTACACCTTC
>TRBJ1-2|TRBV20-1|NA|13|few
CSARDLRNYGYTF
TGCAGTGCTAGAGATCTGCGAAACTATGGCTACACCTTC
>TRBJ1-5|TRBV6-2/TRBV6-3|NA|12|few
CASMRAYQPQHF
TGTGCCAGCATGAGGGCTTATCAGCCCCAGCATTTT
>TRBJ2-1|TRBV7-9|TRBD1|16|many
CASSPTNRGPYNEQFF
TGTGCCAGCAGCCCCACAAACAGGGGCCCCTACAATGAGCAGTTCTTC
>TRBJ2-2|TRBV11-2|TRBD1|16|NA
CASSISGTGVIGELFF
TGTGCCAGCAGCATCTCCGGGACAGGGGTAATCGGGGAGCTGTTTTTT
>TRBJ2-1|TRBV4-2|TRBD1|16|few
CASSQDEGTGHNEQFF
TGTGCCAGCAGCCAAGATGAGGGGACAGGGCACAATGAGCAGTTCTTC
>TRBJ2-4|TRBV12-3/TRBV12-4|TRBD1|15|many
CASSPTGPAKNIQYF
TGTGCCAGCAGCCCGACAGGGCCAGCCAAAAACATTCAGTACTTC
>TRBJ2-1|TRBV7-2|NA|15|NA
CASSLDQGSYNEQFF
TGTGCCAGCAGCTTAGACCAGGGCTCCTACAATGAGCAGTTCTTC
>TRBJ2-2|TRBV28|NA|17|NA
CASSFILPTDNTGELFF
TGTGCCAGCAGTTTTATTTTGCCGACAGACAACACCGGGGAGCTGTTTTTT
>TRBJ2-2|TRBV5-1|NA|15|NA
CASSLRAGRTGELFF
TGCGCCAGCAGCTTGCGCGCAGGGCGGACCGGGGAGCTGTTTTTT
>TRBJ2-7|TRBV19|NA|16|few
CASSRLGSGASYEQYF
TGTGCCAGTAGTCGTCTGGGTAGCGGAGCCTCCTACGAGCAGTACTTC
>TRBJ2-3|TRBV20-1|NA|12|many
CSARDRGDTQYF
TGCAGTGCTAGAGATCGGGGAGATACGCAGTATTTT
>TRBJ1-1|TRBV6-1|NA|15|few
CASSRPLTGNTEAFF
TGTGCCAGCAGTCGTCCCTTGACAGGGAACACTGAAGCTTTCTTT
>TRBJ1-2|TRBV24-1|NA|12|few
CATSDLSYGYTF
TGTGCCACCAGTGATTTATCCTATGGCTACACCTTC
>TRBJ2-3|TRBV25-1|NA|14|NA
CASSDRNKVDTQYF
TGTGCCAGCAGTGACAGGAATAAAGTAGATACGCAGTATTTT
>TRBJ1-4|TRBV5-1|TRBD1|13|few
CASSITGDEKLFF
TGCGCCAGCAGTATTACAGGGGACGAAAAACTGTTTTTT
>TRBJ1-1|TRBV12-3/TRBV12-4|NA|13|NA
CASSFAGFGGAFF
TGTGCCAGCAGTTTCGCGGGGTTCGGGGGAGCTTTCTTT
>TRBJ2-5|TRBV2|NA|13|NA
CASSADGEETQYF
TGTGCCAGCAGTGCGGACGGCGAAGAGACCCAGTACTTC